One and the same sample provided the 29 T cell receptor beta chains below, sequenced in a study of shared clonotypes between healthy human individuals. Libraries were prepared by immunoSEQ multiplex PCR; TCRdb keeps only in-frame clonotypes and omits some of them. The sample includes about 2 million clones, about 95% seen only once; the top ten take roughly 1%. Naivety among CD8 cells was defined by CD45RO negativity and positive CCR7 selection, thereby excluding terminally differentiated effector memory CD45RA+ cells. Sequenced: naive CD8+ T cells sorted from blood. The receptors were sampled from a man between 18 and 35 years old in good health.

The count of this clone is one. J is TRBJ1-4 and V is TRBV4-1; D call uncertain. Germline CDR1 is MGHRA and CDR2 is YSYEKL. Trimming shortened V by 2 bases and J by 0 bases, and 10 bases separated the two germline ends. The CDR3 runs 16 residues. In nucleotides, the CDR3 is TGCGCCAGCAGCCAAAGCCGGTTGGCAACTAATGAAAAACTGTTTTTT. Its translation: CASSQSRLATNEKLFF.

The V and J genes are TRBV9 and TRBJ1-2, with a weak D call TRBD1 (6 bases). Trimming took 4 bases from V and 4 from J, leaving 14 bases between them. Germline V gene sequence: CDR1 SGDLS, CDR2 YYNGEE. This CDR3 comprises 14 residues. CDR3 nucleotides: TGTGCCAGCAGCAGCCAGGGGTTAGGCTATGGCTACACCTTC. Translating gives CASSSQGLGYGYTF. Supplemented by reference TRBV9 and TRBJ1-2, the full variable domain reads DSGVTQTPKHLITATGQRVTLRCSPRSGDLSVYWYQQSLDQGLQFLIQYYNGEERAKGNILERFSAQQFPDLHSELNLSSLELGDSALYFCASSSQGLGYGYTFGSGTRLTVV.

The chain combines TRBV15 with TRBJ1-1, with no clear D. CDR1 and CDR2 (germline): LNHNV, YYDKDF (reference sequence). This CDR3 comprises 14 residues. The V and J ends lost 0 bases and 1 base respectively, with 6 bases between them. Here the CDR3 reads CATSRERKNTEAFF. The CDR3, as DNA: TGTGCCACCAGCAGAGAACGGAAGAACACTGAAGCTTTCTTT.

This chain uses TRBV6-6 with TRBJ1-1; D might be TRBD1 (5 bases). The CDR3 spans 15 residues. In germline, CDR1 is MNHNY, CDR2 SVGAGI (reference sequence). V gave up 2 bases and J gave up 1 base, with 11 bases separating them. CDR3 in amino acids: CASSYPLGQNTEAFF. As DNA, the CDR3 is TGTGCCAGCAGTTACCCCTTAGGACAGAACACTGAAGCTTTCTTT.

The chain employs TRBV5-6 and TRBJ2-7; a possible D gene is TRBD1 (5 bases). The CDR3 loop spans 15 amino acids. The germline V gene has CDR1 SGHDT and CDR2 YYEEEE. Trimming shortened V by 2 bases and J by 2 bases, and 14 bases separated the two germline ends. Written as DNA, the CDR3 is TGTGCCAGCAGCTTTGGTCCAGGGAAAACCTACGAGCAGTACTTC. Its translation: CASSFGPGKTYEQYF.

The chain recombines TRBV9 with TRBJ1-4, with D maybe TRBD1 (6 bases). CDR1 and CDR2 (germline): SGDLS, YYNGEE. Trimming pared 5 bases from V and 7 bases from J, leaving 9 bases between. The CDR3 sequence is 12 residues long. The chain's CDR3 is CASRGGGEKLFF. CDR3 sequence (DNA): TGTGCCAGCAGAGGGGGAGGTGAAAAACTGTTTTTT.

Worth noting for this clone: In the same sample, other DNA sequences code for this CDR3. The gene calls are TRBV27 and TRBJ1-1; D remains unclear. The germline gives CDR1 MNHEY, CDR2 SMNVEV (reference sequence). Between the trimmed V and J ends, which lost 5 bases and 4 bases, there was a span of 14 bases. The CDR3 loop spans 14 amino acids. CDR3: CASSLGGSGTEAFF. CDR3 bases: TGTGCCAGCAGTCTGGGAGGGTCCGGCACTGAAGCTTTCTTT.

This sequence joins TRBV15 and TRBJ2-3, with D possibly TRBD1 on 5 matching bases. CDR1 and CDR2 from the germline V gene are LNHNV and YYDKDF (reference sequence). The CDR3 totals 16 residues. The V gene lost 0 bases and the J gene lost 0 bases, with 10 bases spanning the gap. CDR3 sequence: CATSRDPGASTDTQYF. CDR3 sequence (DNA): TGTGCCACCAGCAGAGATCCTGGGGCTAGCACAGATACGCAGTATTTT.

This sequence joins TRBV12-5 and TRBJ1-2; D is possibly TRBD1 (5 bases). The CDR3 is 14 amino acids. V shed 2 bases and J shed 8 bases, with 15 bases lying between them. Germline assignment: CDR1 LGHNT and CDR2 FRNRAP. Written as DNA, the CDR3 is TGTGCTAGTGGTTTGATTCAGGGAGTTTGGGGCTACACCTTC. As protein: CASGLIQGVWGYTF. The full variable domain, with the rest looked up from reference TRBV12-5 and TRBJ1-2, is DARVTQTPRHKVTEMGQEVTMRCQPILGHNTVFWYRQTMMQGLELLAYFRNRAPLDDSGMPKDRFSAEMPDATLATLKIQPSEPRDSAVYFCASGLIQGVWGYTFGSGTRLTVV.

The chain couples TRBV10-3 to TRBJ2-3, with 12 positions matching TRBD2. The V gene's germline CDR1 is ENHRY and CDR2 SYGVKD. V gave up 4 bases and J gave up 8 bases; unmatched junction bases: 4. This CDR3 has 14 amino acids. CDR3 residues: CAISASGRAGTQYF. CDR3 DNA: TGTGCCATCAGTGCTAGCGGGAGGGCCGGTACGCAGTATTTT.

The chain uses TRBV30 and TRBJ2-7; 9 positions agree with TRBD1. Germline V gene sequence: CDR1 GTSNPN, CDR2 SVGIG (reference sequence). This CDR3 region has 12 residues. V lost 2 bases and J lost 5; bases outside the gene matches: 1. CDR3 region: CAWSTGGHEQYF. The CDR3 bases are TGTGCCTGGAGTACAGGGGGCCACGAGCAGTACTTC.

This sequence joins TRBV6-5 and TRBJ1-2; TRBD1 matches at 8 bases. After removal of 5 bases from V and 8 bases from J, the junction contained 13 bases not matched to a gene. Germline V gives CDR1 MNHEY, CDR2 SVGAGI. This CDR3 is 15 amino acids long. DNA for the CDR3: TGTGCCAGCAGTCCAAGTAGGACAGGGAATTTGGGCTACACCTTC. It codes for CASSPSRTGNLGYTF.

V gene TRBV10-3 combines with J gene TRBJ2-3; 16 nucleotides line up with TRBD2. CDR3 length: 16 amino acids. In germline, CDR1 is ENHRY, CDR2 SYGVKD. The trim removed 6 bases at V and 2 bases at J, leaving 2 bases unmatched. The CDR3 DNA reads TGTGCCATCAGGGGGACTAGCGGGAGGGACACAGATACGCAGTATTTT. As protein: CAIRGTSGRDTDTQYF.

This rearrangement joins TRBV7-9 to TRBJ2-2; the match to TRBD2 covers 15 bases. CDR1 is SEHNR and CDR2 is FQNEAQ in the germline V gene (reference sequence). V was clipped by 1 base and J by 5 bases; unmatched bases: 8. The CDR3 sequence is 19 residues long. In DNA form, the CDR3 reads TGTGCCAGCAGCTTAGATCCGGGACTAGCGGGAGGAGGAACCGGGGAGCTGTTTTTT. Protein sequence: CASSLDPGLAGGGTGELFF. The variable domain in full, with the rest retrieved from reference TRBV7-9 and TRBJ2-2, is DTGVSQNPRHKITKRGQNVTFRCDPISEHNRLYWYRQTLGQGPEFLTYFQNEAQLEKSRLLSDRFSAERPKGSFSTLEIQRTEQGDSAMYLCASSLDPGLAGGGTGELFFGEGSRLTVL.

V is TRBV5-4 and J is TRBJ1-2, with D unresolved. Germline CDR1 reads SGHNT; CDR2 reads YYREEE (reference sequence). With 0 bases removed from V and 4 bases from J, the gap between germline ends came to 10 bases. CDR3 length: 14 amino acids. The CDR3 region is CASSLEGQPYGYTF. CDR3 sequence (DNA): TGTGCCAGCAGCTTGGAGGGTCAGCCCTATGGCTACACCTTC.

The gene calls are TRBV5-4 and TRBJ2-1, with a possible D match to TRBD2 (7 bases). Germline V gene data show CDR1 as SGHNT and CDR2 as YYREEE (reference sequence). V was clipped by 4 bases and J by 3 bases, with 11 bases between them. This CDR3 is built from 14 residues. The CDR3 region is CASSGGGGYNEQFF. The CDR3 DNA sequence: TGTGCCAGCAGCGGGGGGGGCGGCTACAATGAGCAGTTCTTC. The full variable domain, rest sourced from reference TRBV5-4 and TRBJ2-1, is ETGVTQSPTHLIKTRGQQVTLRCSSQSGHNTVSWYQQALGQGPQFIFQYYREEENGRGNFPPRFSGLQFPNYSSELNVNALELDDSALYLCASSGGGGYNEQFFGPGTRLTVL.

In this sample, this clone turned up a few times. The sample contains more than one DNA sequence encoding this CDR3. The V and J genes are TRBV28 and TRBJ2-3; D is unresolved. The V end was cut by 3 bases, the J end by 5 bases, with 3 bases between. The CDR3 totals 11 residues. Looked up from germline, CDR1 is MDHEN and CDR2 is SYDVKM. CDR3 DNA sequence: TGTGCCAGCAGTTTCGGAGATACGCAGTATTTT. This sequence encodes CASSFGDTQYF.

This chain's CDR3 is CARSNEQFF. The CDR3 DNA is TGTGCCAGGAGCAATGAGCAGTTCTTC. The chain employs TRBV28 and TRBJ2-1; D ambiguous. Per germline, CDR1 MDHEN and CDR2 SYDVKM. Trimming cost V 9 bases and J 6 bases, with 3 bases left between them. This CDR3 spans 9 amino acids.

J is TRBJ2-1 and V is TRBV11-2; 7 bases map to TRBD1. Germline trimming cut 5 bases from V and 2 bases from J; bases unmatched to any gene: 3. Germline CDR1 and CDR2: SGHAT and FQNNGV. The CDR3 spans 14 residues. The DNA of the CDR3 is TGTGCCAGCAGCCGGACAGGAACCTACAATGAGCAGTTCTTC. Its protein is CASSRTGTYNEQFF.

The rearrangement uses TRBV27 and TRBJ1-2, with a tentative D call TRBD1 (6 bases). The length of the CDR3 is 15 residues. V gave up 0 bases and J gave up 7 bases, with 15 bases separating them. From germline, CDR1 is MNHEY and CDR2 SMNVEV (reference sequence). CDR3 region: CASSLSPTGSFGYTF. The CDR3 DNA follows: TGTGCCAGCAGTTTATCCCCCACAGGGTCCTTTGGCTACACCTTC.

This clone appeared once. The V gene is TRBV18, the J gene TRBJ2-7, with a possible D match to TRBD1 (6 bases). The CDR3 spans 14 residues. V lost 1 base and J lost 5, with 12 bases in between. Germline CDR1 reads KGHSH; CDR2 reads LQKENI. CDR3 loop: CASSPLQGYDEQYF. In nucleotides, the CDR3 is TGTGCCAGCTCACCACTTCAGGGGTACGACGAGCAGTACTTC.

The chain carries TRBV19 and TRBJ2-7; D perhaps matches TRBD1 (7 bases). Trimming stripped 5 bases from V and 3 bases from J, with 17 bases between. CDR1 is LNHDA and CDR2 is SQIVND in the germline V gene (reference sequence). The CDR3 consists of 15 residues. CDR3: CASSPDREAIYEQYF. The CDR3 DNA is TGTGCCAGTAGTCCCGACAGGGAGGCAATCTACGAGCAGTACTTC.

The genes are TRBV5-6 and TRBJ2-1; tentative D call: TRBD2 (5 bases). From germline, CDR1 is SGHDT and CDR2 YYEEEE. The CDR3 is 16 amino acids. Trimming stripped 2 bases from V and 0 bases from J, with 12 bases between. The CDR3 protein is CASSFQISGSYNEQFF. For the CDR3, the DNA is TGTGCCAGCAGCTTTCAGATCAGCGGCTCCTACAATGAGCAGTTCTTC.

V is TRBV2 and J is TRBJ2-7; 7 bases are shared with TRBD2. CDR3 length: 14 amino acids. Per germline, CDR1 SNHLY and CDR2 FYNNEI. Trimming took 10 bases from V and 4 from J; bases not matched to a gene: 13. The DNA of the CDR3 is TGTGCCATCAATGAAGGGAGGGCGGGATACGAGCAGTACTTC. Protein product: CAINEGRAGYEQYF.

The chain carries TRBV7-9 and TRBJ1-2; the D is unclear. The germline CDR1 and CDR2 sequences are SEHNR and FQNEAQ (reference sequence). V was trimmed by 5 bases and J by 1 base, leaving 8 bases between them. The CDR3 consists of 13 residues. The CDR3 DNA reads as TGTGCCAGCAGCCCACCTGATAACTATGGCTACACCTTC. This translates into CASSPPDNYGYTF.

This chain joins TRBV7-6 and TRBJ2-1; TRBD2 agrees at 9 bases. Germline V gives CDR1 SGHVS, CDR2 FNYEAQ. J was trimmed by 7 bases and V by 5 bases; bases with no gene match: 18. CDR3 length: 18 amino acids. CDR3 amino acids: CASSQGLAGQSGRNEQFF. For the CDR3, the DNA is TGTGCCAGCAGCCAGGGGCTAGCGGGGCAGAGCGGGAGAAATGAGCAGTTCTTC.

The J gene is TRBJ2-1, the V gene TRBV4-1; 7 positions match TRBD2. Germline CDR1 reads MGHRA; CDR2 reads YSYEKL. CDR3 size: 15 residues. The ends lost 1 base at V and 8 bases at J; junction bases unmatched: 8. The CDR3 loop is CASSQVERGGDEQFF. The CDR3 DNA follows: TGCGCCAGCAGCCAAGTAGAGCGGGGCGGGGATGAGCAGTTCTTC.

Only one count was recorded for this clone. The chain couples TRBV6-1 to TRBJ2-5; D not certain. The germline V gene has CDR1 MNHNS and CDR2 SASEGT. The CDR3 has 15 amino acids. Between the trimmed V and J ends, which lost 2 bases and 2 bases, there was a span of 12 bases. The CDR3 region has the DNA TGTGCCAGCAGTGAAAGGATGGGGATACAAGAGACCCAGTACTTC. It encodes CASSERMGIQETQYF.

The chain has TRBV7-9 and TRBJ2-7, with 9 bases lining up with TRBD1. Germline V gene sequence: CDR1 SEHNR, CDR2 FQNEAQ (reference sequence). The CDR3 contains 16 residues. V trimming: 5 bases; J trimming: 3 bases; junction bases outside the gene matches: 11. The CDR3 coding sequence is TGTGCCAGCAGCCCATCCGGGACAGGGTCCGGCTACGAGCAGTACTTC. Its translation is CASSPSGTGSGYEQYF.